This T cell receptor beta chain derives from a study of blood T cell repertoires in COVID-19. Libraries were prepared by immunoSEQ multiplex PCR; TCRdb keeps only in-frame clonotypes and omits some of them. The table lists some 350,000 clones, more than 70% of them singletons. The CDR3 consists of 17 residues. Trimming removed 4 bases from V and 0 bases from J; junction bases left unmatched: 9. CDR1 and CDR2 from the germline V gene are SGHVS and FQNEAQ. Sequenced input: PBMCs or T cells enriched from blood (not recorded which). This receptor was taken from a woman in her thirties who had recovered from COVID-19. V is TRBV7-8 and J is TRBJ1-5, with 7 bases that match TRBD1. The CDR3 loop is CASSWDSYFDSNQPQHF. The CDR3 nucleotides are TGTGCCAGCAGCTGGGACAGTTATTTTGATAGCAATCAGCCCCAGCATTTT.